This TCR beta chain comes out of a study of blood T cell repertoires in COVID-19. Only in-frame clones appear in the TCRdb table, and some are missing; sequencing was by immunoSEQ multiplex PCR. Of 300,000 to 350,000 clones detected, around 90% appear once; the ten largest clones hold just over 9.5%. The CDR3 is made up of 13 amino acids. The V gene's germline CDR1 is SGDLS and CDR2 YYNGEE. V was trimmed by 4 bases and J by 6 bases, leaving 11 bases between them. This sequence was found in a man aged 30 to 39 with COVID-19, enrolled during active disease. The sequenced sample consisted of peripheral blood. The rearrangement joins TRBV9 to TRBJ1-5, with a tentative D call TRBD1 (6 bases). CDR3: CASSPKTGQPQHF. Written as DNA, the CDR3 is TGTGCCAGCAGCCCAAAGACAGGTCAGCCCCAGCATTTT.